Listed below are T cell receptor beta chains from one sample, sequenced in a study of blood T cell repertoires in COVID-19. Sequencing was performed with immunoSEQ multiplex PCR; in TCRdb, only in-frame clones are kept and a portion is missing. This table holds 70,000 to 90,000 clones, approximately 86% found once. The sequencing sample was made of peripheral blood. The receptors stem from a man aged 50 to 60 with acute or convalescent COVID-19. Each CDR3 is given with its conserved first and last residue. A D gene is named only where the DNA matches it firmly. Clone size is not always given. Where it is, it says once, few, many or a class for expanded clones.

D	V	size	J	CDR3	DNA
.	TRBV18	.	TRBJ2-5	CASSPDRGAQETQYF	TGTGCCAGCTCACCTGATCGGGGGGCCCAAGAGACCCAGTACTTC
.	TRBV9	.	TRBJ2-2	CASSPSGSANTGELFF	TGTGCCAGCAGCCCCAGCGGAAGCGCGAACACCGGGGAGCTGTTTTTT
TRBD1	TRBV28	.	TRBJ1-4	CASSMGQGREKLFF	TGTGCCAGCAGTATGGGACAGGGACGGGAAAAACTGTTTTTT
TRBD1	TRBV9	.	TRBJ1-5	CASSPSGGWQPQHF	TGTGCCAGCAGCCCCTCAGGGGGCTGGCAGCCCCAGCATTTT
.	TRBV27	.	TRBJ1-5	CASSLAGNNQPQHF	TGTGCCAGCAGCCTTGCGGGGAACAATCAGCCCCAGCATTTT
TRBD1	TRBV13	.	TRBJ2-1	CASSYPGQGEGNEQFF	TGTGCCAGCAGTTACCCGGGACAGGGTGAGGGGAATGAGCAGTTCTTC
TRBD1	TRBV5-1	once	TRBJ1-3	CASSRGQAVSGNTIYF	TGCGCCAGCAGCAGGGGACAGGCTGTCTCTGGAAACACCATATATTTT
.	TRBV6-1	few	TRBJ2-7	CASSKAQGTYEQYF	TGTGCCAGCAGTAAAGCCCAGGGGACCTACGAGCAGTACTTC
TRBD1	TRBV29-1	.	TRBJ2-3	CSGDRADTQYF	TGCAGCGGCGACAGGGCAGATACGCAGTATTTT
.	TRBV30	.	TRBJ1-6	CAWSTRYASYNSPLHF	TGTGCCTGGAGTACCCGGTACGCTTCATATAATTCACCCCTCCACTTT
.	TRBV6-5	.	TRBJ2-5	CASSYSGVQETQYF	TGTGCCAGCAGTTACTCAGGAGTCCAAGAGACCCAGTACTTC
.	TRBV14	.	TRBJ2-3	CASSQDARVGATDTQYF	TGTGCCAGCAGCCAAGATGCTCGGGTCGGAGCGACAGATACGCAGTATTTT
.	TRBV6-2/TRBV6-3	.	TRBJ2-5	CASSYVRVRLETQYF	TGTGCCAGCAGTTACGTCAGGGTGCGCCTAGAGACCCAGTACTTC
TRBD1	TRBV11-1	.	TRBJ1-2	CASSALGTEIYGYTF	TGTGCCAGCAGCGCCCTCGGGACAGAGATCTATGGCTACACCTTC
TRBD1	TRBV5-8	.	TRBJ1-2	CASSPSDRVINGYTF	TGTGCCAGCAGCCCCTCGGACAGGGTCATAAATGGCTACACCTTC
TRBD1	TRBV6-2/TRBV6-3	.	TRBJ2-2	CASSTRQGAGTGELFF	TGTGCCAGCAGTACGAGACAGGGGGCGGGCACCGGGGAGCTGTTTTTT
.	TRBV6-5	.	TRBJ1-1	CASGRGGSNTEAFF	TGTGCCAGCGGAAGGGGGGGATCGAACACTGAAGCTTTCTTT
.	TRBV5-6	.	TRBJ2-1	CASRYTHNNEQFF	TGTGCCAGCAGATACACACATAACAATGAGCAGTTCTTC
.	TRBV3-1/TRBV3-2	.	TRBJ1-5	CASSQSGGSSNQPQHF	TGTGCCAGCAGCCAATCGGGGGGTAGTAGCAATCAGCCCCAGCATTTT
TRBD1	TRBV12-3/TRBV12-4	.	TRBJ2-1	CASSFRDRSEFF	TGTGCCAGCAGTTTCCGGGACAGGTCCGAGTTCTTC
TRBD1	TRBV5-4	.	TRBJ2-4	CASSTGDKNIQYF	TGTGCCAGCAGCACAGGGGACAAAAACATTCAGTACTTC
.	TRBV7-8	.	TRBJ2-2	CASSLGRRENTGELFF	TGTGCCAGCAGCTTAGGGCGCAGGGAGAACACCGGGGAGCTGTTTTTT
.	TRBV11-2	.	TRBJ2-5	CASSLGGGPETQYF	TGTGCCAGCAGCCTAGGAGGGGGCCCCGAGACCCAGTACTTC
.	TRBV7-2	.	TRBJ2-7	CASSPGGRYYEQYF	TGTGCCAGCAGCCCGGGGGGCCGCTACTACGAGCAGTACTTC
.	TRBV7-9	.	TRBJ2-2	CASSLASVNTGELFF	TGTGCCAGCAGCTTAGCTAGCGTCAACACCGGGGAGCTGTTTTTT
TRBD1	TRBV19	.	TRBJ1-3	CASRKQPGGTGGSGNTIYF	TGTGCCAGTAGGAAGCAGCCCGGCGGGACAGGGGGCTCTGGAAACACCATATATTTT
TRBD1	TRBV10-1	.	TRBJ2-1	CASSEGTATYNEQFF	TGCGCCAGCAGTGAGGGGACAGCTACCTACAATGAGCAGTTCTTC
.	TRBV3-1/TRBV3-2	.	TRBJ1-1	CASSLPGSEAFF	TGTGCCAGCAGCCTCCCGGGGTCGGAAGCTTTCTTT
.	TRBV5-1	.	TRBJ2-2	CASSLVDSANTGELFF	TGCGCCAGCAGCTTGGTGGACAGCGCGAACACCGGGGAGCTGTTTTTT
.	TRBV12-3/TRBV12-4	.	TRBJ2-3	CASSLQGWATQYF	TGTGCCAGCAGTTTACAGGGCTGGGCTACGCAGTATTTT
TRBD2	TRBV6-5	.	TRBJ2-5	CASSYGGGSQETQYF	TGTGCCAGCAGTTACGGCGGGGGGTCCCAAGAGACCCAGTACTTC
TRBD2	TRBV9	.	TRBJ2-3	CASSVGGGPSTDTQYF	TGTGCCAGCAGCGTTGGGGGGGGACCCAGCACAGATACGCAGTATTTT
TRBD2	TRBV19	.	TRBJ2-5	CASTSLRGGLETQYF	TGTGCCAGTACTTCCCTACGGGGGGGATTAGAGACCCAGTACTTC
.	TRBV14	.	TRBJ1-2	CASSPQRGGQNYGYTF	TGTGCCAGCAGCCCCCAACGGGGGGGTCAAAACTATGGCTACACCTTC
.	TRBV5-1	.	TRBJ1-1	CASSDRTEAFF	TGCGCCAGCAGCGACCGGACAGAGGCTTTCTTT
TRBD1	TRBV7-9	.	TRBJ1-2	CASSHRQGYGYTF	TGTGCCAGCAGCCATCGACAGGGCTATGGCTACACCTTC
TRBD1	TRBV24-1	.	TRBJ2-6	CATSDPGTGTSGANVLTF	TGTGCCACCAGTGACCCCGGGACAGGAACCTCTGGGGCCAACGTCCTGACTTTC
TRBD1	TRBV9	.	TRBJ1-5	CASGGQGDNQPQHF	TGTGCCAGCGGCGGACAGGGGGACAATCAGCCCCAGCATTTT
TRBD1	TRBV6-5	.	TRBJ1-5	CATRTGGNNQPQHF	TGTGCCACCCGGACAGGGGGTAACAATCAGCCCCAGCATTTT
TRBD1	TRBV10-2	once	TRBJ1-4	CASSGSGQKREKLFF	TGCGCCAGCAGTGGGTCGGGACAGAAACGTGAAAAACTGTTTTTT
TRBD1	TRBV6-5	.	TRBJ1-3	CASSLYRGLGNTIYF	TGTGCCAGCAGTTTATACAGGGGGCTTGGAAACACCATATATTTT
.	TRBV27	.	TRBJ2-5	CASSSYSPGETQYF	TGTGCCAGCAGTTCTTACAGCCCAGGAGAGACCCAGTACTTC
.	TRBV30	.	TRBJ1-6	CAWSQGSTSPLHF	TGTGCCTGGAGTCAGGGTTCCACTTCACCCCTCCACTTT
.	TRBV6-6	few	TRBJ1-1	CASSPGAGAEAFF	TGTGCCAGCAGCCCAGGAGCAGGGGCTGAAGCTTTCTTT
.	TRBV5-4	.	TRBJ1-2	CASSSYGANYGYTF	TGTGCCAGCAGCTCGTACGGGGCTAACTATGGCTACACCTTC
TRBD1	TRBV18	.	TRBJ1-2	CASSPPSRGLDGYTF	TGTGCCAGCTCACCACCGAGCAGGGGGCTGGACGGCTACACCTTC